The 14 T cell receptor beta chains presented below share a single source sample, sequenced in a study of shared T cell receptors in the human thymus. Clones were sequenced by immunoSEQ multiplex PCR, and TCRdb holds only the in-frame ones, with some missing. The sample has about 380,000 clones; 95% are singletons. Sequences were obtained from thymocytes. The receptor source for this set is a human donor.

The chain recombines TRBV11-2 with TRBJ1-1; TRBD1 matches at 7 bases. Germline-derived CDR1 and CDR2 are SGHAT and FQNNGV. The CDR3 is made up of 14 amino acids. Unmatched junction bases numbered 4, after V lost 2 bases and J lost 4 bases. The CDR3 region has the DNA TGTGCCAGCAGCTTAAATCCAGGGGGCACTGAAGCTTTCTTT. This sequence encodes CASSLNPGGTEAFF.

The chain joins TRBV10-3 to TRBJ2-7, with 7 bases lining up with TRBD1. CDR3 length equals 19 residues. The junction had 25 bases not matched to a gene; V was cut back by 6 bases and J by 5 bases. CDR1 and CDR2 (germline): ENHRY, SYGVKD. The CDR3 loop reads CAIRAQSARVTTGRNEQYF. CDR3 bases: TGTGCCATCAGGGCCCAATCGGCCAGGGTCACGACAGGGAGAAACGAGCAGTACTTC.

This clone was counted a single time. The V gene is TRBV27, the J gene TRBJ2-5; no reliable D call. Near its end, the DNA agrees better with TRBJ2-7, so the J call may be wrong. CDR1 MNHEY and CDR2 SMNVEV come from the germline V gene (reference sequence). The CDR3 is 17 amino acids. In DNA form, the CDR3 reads TGTGCCAGCAGTTCCCCTCCACACCCAGGTATCTCCTACGAGCAGTACTTC. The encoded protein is CASSSPPHPGISYEQYF.

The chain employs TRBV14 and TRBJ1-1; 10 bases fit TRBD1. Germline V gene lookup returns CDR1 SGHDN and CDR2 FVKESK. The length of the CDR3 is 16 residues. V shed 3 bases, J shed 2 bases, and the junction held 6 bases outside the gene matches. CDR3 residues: CASSHAWTGGNTEAFF. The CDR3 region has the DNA TGTGCCAGCAGCCACGCCTGGACAGGGGGAAACACTGAAGCTTTCTTT. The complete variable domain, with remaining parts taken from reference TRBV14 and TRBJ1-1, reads EAGVTQFPSHSVIEKGQTVTLRCDPISGHDNLYWYRRVMGKEIKFLLHFVKESKQDESGMPNNRFLAERTGGTYSTLKVQPAELEDSGVYFCASSHAWTGGNTEAFFGQGTRLTVV.

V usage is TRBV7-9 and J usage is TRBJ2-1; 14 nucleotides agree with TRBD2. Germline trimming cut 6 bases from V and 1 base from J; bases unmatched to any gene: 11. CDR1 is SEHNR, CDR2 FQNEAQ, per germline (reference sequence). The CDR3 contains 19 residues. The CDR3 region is CASSSPGLAGVRSYNEQFF. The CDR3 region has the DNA TGTGCCAGCAGTTCGCCGGGACTAGCGGGAGTTAGGTCCTACAATGAGCAGTTCTTC.

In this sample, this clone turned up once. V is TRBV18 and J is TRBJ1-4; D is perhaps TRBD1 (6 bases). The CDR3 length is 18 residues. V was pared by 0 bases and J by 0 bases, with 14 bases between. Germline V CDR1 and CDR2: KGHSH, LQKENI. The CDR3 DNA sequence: TGTGCCAGCTCACCACCTGACAGGATATATGCAACTAATGAAAAACTGTTTTTT. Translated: CASSPPDRIYATNEKLFF.

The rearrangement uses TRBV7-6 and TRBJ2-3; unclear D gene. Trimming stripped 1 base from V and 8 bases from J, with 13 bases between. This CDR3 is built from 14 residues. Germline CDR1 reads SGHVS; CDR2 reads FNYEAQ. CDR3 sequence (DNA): TGTGCCAGCAGCTTAGAACGGACCCCTGGTACGCAGTATTTT. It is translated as CASSLERTPGTQYF.

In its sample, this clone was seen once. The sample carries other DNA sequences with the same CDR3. The DNA of the CDR3 is TGTGCCAGCAGCCTACAAGAGACCCAGTACTTC. It encodes CASSLQETQYF. J is TRBJ2-5 and V is TRBV5-4; no definite D call. Germline CDR1 and CDR2: SGHNT and YYREEE (reference sequence). This CDR3 comprises 11 residues. V was cut by 4 bases and J by 2 bases, with 3 bases left in between.

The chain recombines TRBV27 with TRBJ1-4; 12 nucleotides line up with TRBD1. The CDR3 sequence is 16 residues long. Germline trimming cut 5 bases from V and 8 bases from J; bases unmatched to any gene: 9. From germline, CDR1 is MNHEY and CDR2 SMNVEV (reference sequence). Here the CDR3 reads CASSRDRGRGSEKLFF. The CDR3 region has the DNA TGTGCCAGCAGTCGGGACAGGGGGCGCGGGTCCGAAAAACTGTTTTTT.

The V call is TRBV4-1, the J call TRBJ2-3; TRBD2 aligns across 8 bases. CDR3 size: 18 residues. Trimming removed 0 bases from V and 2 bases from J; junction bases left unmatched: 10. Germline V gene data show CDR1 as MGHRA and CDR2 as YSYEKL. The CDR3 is CASSQDSTSGDLTDTQYF. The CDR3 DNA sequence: TGCGCCAGCAGCCAAGATAGTACTAGCGGAGATCTCACAGATACGCAGTATTTT.

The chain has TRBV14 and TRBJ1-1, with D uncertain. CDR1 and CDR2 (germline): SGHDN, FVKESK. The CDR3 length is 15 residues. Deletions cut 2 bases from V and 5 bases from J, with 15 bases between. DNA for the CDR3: TGTGCCAGCAGCCAAACGCCCTGGATTAAGACTGAAGCTTTCTTT. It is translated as CASSQTPWIKTEAFF.

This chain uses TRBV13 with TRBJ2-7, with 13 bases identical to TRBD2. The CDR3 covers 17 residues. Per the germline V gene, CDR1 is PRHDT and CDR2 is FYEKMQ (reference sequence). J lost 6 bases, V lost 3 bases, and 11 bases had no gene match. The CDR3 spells CASSFPGTSGRAAEQYF. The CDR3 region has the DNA TGTGCCAGCAGCTTTCCCGGTACTAGCGGGAGGGCCGCCGAGCAGTACTTC.

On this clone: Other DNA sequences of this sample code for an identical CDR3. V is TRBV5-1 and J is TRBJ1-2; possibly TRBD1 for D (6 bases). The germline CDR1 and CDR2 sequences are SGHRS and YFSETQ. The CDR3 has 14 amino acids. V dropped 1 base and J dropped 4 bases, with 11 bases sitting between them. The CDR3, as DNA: TGCGCCAGCAGCTTGTCGGGGGGCGGCTATGGCTACACCTTC. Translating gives CASSLSGGGYGYTF.

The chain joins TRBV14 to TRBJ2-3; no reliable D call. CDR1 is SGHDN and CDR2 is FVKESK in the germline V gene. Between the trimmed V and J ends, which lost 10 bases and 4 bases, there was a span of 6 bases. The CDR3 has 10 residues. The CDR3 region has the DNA TGTGCCATCGCGGCAGATACGCAGTATTTT. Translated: CAIAADTQYF.